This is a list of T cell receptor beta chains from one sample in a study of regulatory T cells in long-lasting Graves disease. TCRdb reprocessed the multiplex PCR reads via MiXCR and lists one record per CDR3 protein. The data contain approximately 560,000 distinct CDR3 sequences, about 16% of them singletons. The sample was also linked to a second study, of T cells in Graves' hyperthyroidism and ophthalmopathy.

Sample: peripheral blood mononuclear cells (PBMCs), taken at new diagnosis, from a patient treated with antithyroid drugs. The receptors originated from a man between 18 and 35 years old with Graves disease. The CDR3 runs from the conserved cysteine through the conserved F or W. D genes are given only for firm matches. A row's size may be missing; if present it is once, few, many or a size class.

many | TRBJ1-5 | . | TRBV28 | CASSHLRGGYQPQHF | TGTGCCAGCAGCCATTTACGCGGAGGCTATCAGCCCCAGCATTTT
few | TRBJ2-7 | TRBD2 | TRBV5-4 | CASRSLEAGDSSEQYF | TGTGCCAGCAGGTCCCTCGAAGCGGGAGATTCTAGCGAGCAGTACTTC
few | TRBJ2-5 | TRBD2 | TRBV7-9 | CASTLERGGQYF | TGTGCCAGCACCCTAGAACGGGGGGGGCAGTACTTC
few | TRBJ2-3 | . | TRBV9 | CASSGGGDTDTQYF | TGTGCCAGCAGCGGGGGCGGAGACACAGATACGCAGTATTTT
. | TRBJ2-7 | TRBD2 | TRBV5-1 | CASSLEEAGLYEQYF | TGCGCCAGCAGCTTGGAGGAAGCGGGGCTCTACGAGCAGTACTTC
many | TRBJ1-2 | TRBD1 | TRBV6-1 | CASSKRTGGAANYGYTF | TGTGCCAGCAGTAAAAGGACAGGGGGCGCCGCGAACTATGGCTACACCTTC
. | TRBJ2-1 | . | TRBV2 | CASRGTGAPAGNEQFF | TGTGCCAGCAGGGGGACCGGGGCTCCGGCGGGCAATGAGCAGTTCTTC
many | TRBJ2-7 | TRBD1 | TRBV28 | CASSNPGQGGYEQYF | TGTGCCAGCAGTAACCCGGGACAGGGGGGTTACGAGCAGTACTTC
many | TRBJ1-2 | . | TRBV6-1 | CASSEALQGWGYTF | TGTGCCAGCAGTGAAGCGCTGCAGGGTTGGGGCTACACCTTC
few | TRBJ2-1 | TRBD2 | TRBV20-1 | CSASPSGSFRRFF | TGCAGTGCTAGTCCTAGCGGGAGTTTTCGTCGGTTCTTC
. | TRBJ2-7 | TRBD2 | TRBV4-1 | CASSLSPTTSGSYEQYF | TGCGCCAGCAGCCTGTCCCCTACAACTAGCGGGAGCTACGAGCAGTACTTC
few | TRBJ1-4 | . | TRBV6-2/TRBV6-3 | CASSYRVTNEKLFF | TGTGCCAGCAGTTACAGGGTAACTAATGAAAAACTGTTTTTT
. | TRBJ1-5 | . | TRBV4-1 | CASSQDSFISNQPQHF | TGCGCCAGCAGCCAAGACTCCTTCATTAGCAATCAGCCCCAGCATTTT
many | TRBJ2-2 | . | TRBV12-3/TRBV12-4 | CASSQGFPGELFF | TGTGCCAGCAGTCAGGGGTTCCCCGGGGAGCTGTTTTTT
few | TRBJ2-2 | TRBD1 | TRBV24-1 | CATSGRGLTSYAGELFF | TGTGCCACCAGTGGCAGGGGGCTTACAAGTTATGCCGGGGAGCTGTTTTTT
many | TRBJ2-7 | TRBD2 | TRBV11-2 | CASSLVLAGPYEQYF | TGTGCCAGCAGCTTAGTCCTAGCGGGGCCCTACGAGCAGTACTTC
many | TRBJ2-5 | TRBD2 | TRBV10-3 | CAISAQLAEETQYF | TGTGCCATCAGTGCCCAACTAGCGGAGGAGACCCAGTACTTC
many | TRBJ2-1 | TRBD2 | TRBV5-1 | CASSNGGGNEQFF | TGCGCCAGCTCGAACGGGGGGGGAAATGAGCAGTTCTTC
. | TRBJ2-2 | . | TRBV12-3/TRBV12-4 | CASRGPGTSGELFF | TGTGCCAGCAGGGGCCCCGGGACCTCCGGGGAGCTGTTTTTT
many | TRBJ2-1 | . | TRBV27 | CASSEAAQVNEQFF | TGTGCCAGCAGTGAAGCTGCTCAGGTCAATGAGCAGTTCTTC
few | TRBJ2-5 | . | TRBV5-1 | CASSLEAAETQYF | TGCGCCAGCAGCTTGGAGGCGGCTGAGACCCAGTACTTC
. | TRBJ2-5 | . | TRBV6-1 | CASRPGPSWETQYF | TGTGCCAGCAGACCGGGACCGTCCTGGGAGACCCAGTACTTC
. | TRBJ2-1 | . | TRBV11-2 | CASSFMRNEQFF | TGTGCCAGCAGCTTCATGAGGAATGAGCAGTTCTTC
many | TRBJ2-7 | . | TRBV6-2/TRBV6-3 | CASSYFKRMISEQYF | TGTGCCAGCAGTTACTTTAAGCGAATGATTTCCGAGCAGTACTTC
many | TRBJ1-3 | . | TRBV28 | CASQQARAGGNTIYF | TGTGCCAGCCAGCAGGCCCGTGCGGGCGGAAACACCATATATTTT
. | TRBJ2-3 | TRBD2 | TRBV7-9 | CASSPPGLAGGPPPDTQYF | TGTGCCAGCAGCCCCCCGGGACTAGCGGGAGGGCCTCCCCCCGATACGCAGTATTTT
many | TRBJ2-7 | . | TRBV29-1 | CSVTAGSYEQYF | TGCAGCGTGACCGCAGGCTCCTACGAGCAGTACTTC
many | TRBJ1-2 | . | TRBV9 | CASSVALANYGYTF | TGTGCCAGCAGCGTAGCTTTAGCTAACTATGGCTACACCTTC
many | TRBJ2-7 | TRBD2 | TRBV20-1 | CSADRDGGAGGSYEQYF | TGCAGTGCTGACCGCGATGGGGGAGCGGGAGGGAGCTACGAGCAGTACTTC